A selection of T cell receptor beta chains follows, all from one sample in a study of prognosis after radiotherapy for stage I lung cancer. In TCRdb, the multiplex PCR reads were re-called with MiXCR into one record per CDR3 protein. Of approximately 30,000 distinct CDR3 sequences in the sample, about 30% were seen once. This specimen consisted of PBMCs, obtained before or after stereotactic body radiation therapy (not recorded which). These receptors all stem from a donor at least 50 years old with non-small cell lung cancer. Each CDR3 is given with its conserved first and last residue. Fields, in order: clone size, J gene, V gene, D gene, CDR3 DNA, CDR3 protein. D genes are given only for firm matches. A row's size may be missing; if present it is once, few, many or a size class.

NA TRBJ2-4 TRBV20-1 NA TGCAGTGCTGAAGACGTCCGGGAAGCCAAAAACATTCAGTACTTC CSAEDVREAKNIQYF
NA TRBJ2-5 TRBV6-2/TRBV6-3 NA TGTGCCAGCAGTTACTCACGGGTTCTGGAGACTCAGTACTTC CASSYSRVLETQYF
NA TRBJ1-4 TRBV20-1 TRBD1 TGCAGTGCAGGGAGAAGGGGGCCAACTAATGAAAAACTGTTTTTT CSAGRRGPTNEKLFF
many TRBJ2-1 TRBV5-6 NA TGTGCCAGCAGCCTAGGACTAAAATACAATGAGCAGTTCTTC CASSLGLKYNEQFF
many TRBJ2-7 TRBV20-1 TRBD2 TGCAGTGCTAGAGATTTAGCGGGAAACGAGCAGTACTTC CSARDLAGNEQYF
few TRBJ2-7 TRBV3-1 TRBD1 TGTGCCAGCAGCCCCCAGGGGGCGAGCCCCTACGAGCAGTACTTC CASSPQGASPYEQYF
many TRBJ2-1 TRBV7-7 NA TGTGCTAGCAGTTTATCACCCGAGGATGAGCAGTTCTTC CASSLSPEDEQFF
NA TRBJ2-5 TRBV6-2/TRBV6-3 NA TGTGCCAGCAGGTCCTTCCTTGGGGAGGTTCAAGAGACCCAGTACTTC CASRSFLGEVQETQYF
NA TRBJ2-7 TRBV6-1 TRBD2 TGTGCCATCATGGAGAGACCTAGCGGGAGTTCTTACGAGCAGTACTTC CAIMERPSGSSYEQYF
few TRBJ2-7 TRBV5-4 NA TGTGCCAGCAGCCGAGCCGGGACACCAACCTACGAGCAGTACTTC CASSRAGTPTYEQYF
many TRBJ2-5 TRBV19 NA TGTGCCAGTAGAGGGCAGGGAATACAAGAGACCCAGTACTTC CASRGQGIQETQYF
NA TRBJ1-3 TRBV30 NA TGTGCCACCGAGGTATTCGGAAACACCATATATTTT CATEVFGNTIYF
many TRBJ2-1 TRBV9 NA TGTGCCAGCAGCTCGCGGGACAGTCCCTACAATGAGCAGTTCTTC CASSSRDSPYNEQFF
once TRBJ1-1 TRBV19 NA TGTGCCAGTAGTATGGGTGGGGACACTGAAGCTTTCTTT CASSMGGDTEAFF
many TRBJ2-6 TRBV20-1 NA TGCAGTGCTAGACAGGTATCTGGGGCCAACGTCCTGACTTTC CSARQVSGANVLTF
NA TRBJ1-4 TRBV24-1 NA TGTGCCACCAGTGATTTCGGGACTACTATTGGGGATACGCATTTTTTT CATSDFGTTIGDTHFF
many TRBJ2-5 TRBV20-1 NA TGCAGTGCTAGGATGGAGCAAGAGACCCAGTACTTC CSARMEQETQYF
many TRBJ1-2 TRBV7-8 NA TGTGCCAGCAGCTTACGAGAAACCGGGGGCTACACCTTC CASSLRETGGYTF
many TRBJ1-3 TRBV4-2 NA TGTGCCAGCAGCAAGGGACAAGCTGGAAACACCATATATTTT CASSKGQAGNTIYF
NA TRBJ2-6 TRBV6-2/TRBV6-3 NA TGTGCCAGCAGTAACTCTGGTGCCAACTTCCTGACTTTC CASSNSGANFLTF
NA TRBJ1-6 TRBV9 NA TGTGCCAGCAGCGTGGCAGGGATGGATTCACCCCTCCACTTT CASSVAGMDSPLHF
few TRBJ2-7 TRBV5-1 NA TGCGCCAGCAGCTTTACGGATAGCTCCTACGAGCAGTACTTC CASSFTDSSYEQYF
few TRBJ2-7 TRBV6-1 NA TGTGCCAGCAAAGCGAGGGCTAGCTCCTACGAGCAGTACTTC CASKARASSYEQYF
many TRBJ2-7 TRBV12-3/TRBV12-4 TRBD2 TGTGCCAGCAGTTCGGGACTAGCGGGGTACTACGAGCAGTACTTC CASSSGLAGYYEQYF
NA TRBJ2-1 TRBV28 TRBD1 TGTGCCAGCAGTCCCAACCTCCGGGACAGAGAGAGGGGTGAGCAGTTCTTC CASSPNLRDRERGEQFF
few TRBJ2-7 TRBV3-1 TRBD1 TGTGCCAGCAGTAGGACAGGGAGCTCCTACGAGCAGTACTTC CASSRTGSSYEQYF
many TRBJ2-7 TRBV6-2/TRBV6-3 NA TGTGCCAGCAGTTACCGGTACGAGCAGTACTTC CASSYRYEQYF
NA TRBJ1-1 TRBV12-3/TRBV12-4 NA TGTGCCAGCGGTTATATCAGGGTCAAAACTGAAGCTTTCTTT CASGYIRVKTEAFF
many TRBJ1-2 TRBV10-3 NA TGTGCCATCAGTGACTATGGACAGAACTATGGCTACACCTTC CAISDYGQNYGYTF
many TRBJ1-2 TRBV20-1 NA TGCAGTGCTCGTTATCGGGGACCTAACTATGGCTACACCTTC CSARYRGPNYGYTF
once TRBJ2-3 TRBV2 NA TGTGCCAGCAGTACCATAGCAGTAGGGAGCCTTGATGGAGATACGCAGTATTTT CASSTIAVGSLDGDTQYF
NA TRBJ2-7 TRBV20-1 TRBD1 TGCAGTGCTAGAGTCACCGGGACAGGGTGCTACGAGCAGTACTTC CSARVTGTGCYEQYF